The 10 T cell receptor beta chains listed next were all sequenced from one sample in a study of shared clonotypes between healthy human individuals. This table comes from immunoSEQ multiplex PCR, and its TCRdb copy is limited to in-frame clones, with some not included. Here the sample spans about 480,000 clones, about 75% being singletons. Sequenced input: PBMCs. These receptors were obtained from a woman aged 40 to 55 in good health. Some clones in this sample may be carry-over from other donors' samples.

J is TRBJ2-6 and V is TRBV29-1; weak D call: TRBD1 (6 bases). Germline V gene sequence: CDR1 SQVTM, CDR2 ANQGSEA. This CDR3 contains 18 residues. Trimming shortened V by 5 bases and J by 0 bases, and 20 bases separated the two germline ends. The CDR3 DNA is TGCAGCGTTCGATTTGGGACACACCGTACCTCTGGGGCCAACGTCCTGACTTTC. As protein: CSVRFGTHRTSGANVLTF.

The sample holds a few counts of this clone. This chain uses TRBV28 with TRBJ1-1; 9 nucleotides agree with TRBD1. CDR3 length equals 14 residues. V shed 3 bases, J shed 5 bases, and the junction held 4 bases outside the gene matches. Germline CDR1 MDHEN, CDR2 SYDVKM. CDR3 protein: CASSLGDRGTEAFF. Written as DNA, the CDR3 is TGTGCCAGCAGTTTGGGCGACAGGGGGACTGAAGCTTTCTTT. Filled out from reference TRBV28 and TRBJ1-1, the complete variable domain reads DVKVTQSSRYLVKRTGEKVFLECVQDMDHENMFWYRQDPGLGLRLIYFSYDVKMKEKGDIPEGYSVSREKKERFSLILESASTNQTSMYLCASSLGDRGTEAFFGQGTRLTVV.

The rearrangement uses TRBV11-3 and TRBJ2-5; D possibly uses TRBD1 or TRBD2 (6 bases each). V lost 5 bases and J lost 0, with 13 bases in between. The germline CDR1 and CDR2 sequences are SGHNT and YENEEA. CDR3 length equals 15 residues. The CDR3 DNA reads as TGTGCCAGCAGCCAAGGGGGGCGGTACCAAGAGACCCAGTACTTC. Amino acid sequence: CASSQGGRYQETQYF.

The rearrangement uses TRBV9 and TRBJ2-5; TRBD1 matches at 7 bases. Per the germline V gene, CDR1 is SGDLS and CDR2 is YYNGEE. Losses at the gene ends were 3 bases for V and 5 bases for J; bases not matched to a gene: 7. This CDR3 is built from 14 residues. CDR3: CASSADRVKETQYF. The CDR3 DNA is TGTGCCAGCAGCGCAGACAGGGTTAAGGAGACCCAGTACTTC.

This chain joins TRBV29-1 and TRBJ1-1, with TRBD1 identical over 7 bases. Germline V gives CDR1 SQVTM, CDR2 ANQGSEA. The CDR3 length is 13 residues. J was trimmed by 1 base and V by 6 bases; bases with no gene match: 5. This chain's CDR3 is CSVVRTGNTEAFF. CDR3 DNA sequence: TGCAGCGTGGTCCGGACAGGGAACACTGAAGCTTTCTTT. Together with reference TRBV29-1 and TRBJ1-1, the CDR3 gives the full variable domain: SAVISQKPSRDICQRGTSLTIQCQVDSQVTMMFWYRQQPGQSLTLIATANQGSEATYESGFVIDKFPISRPNLTFSTLTVSNMSPEDSSIYLCSVVRTGNTEAFFGQGTRLTVV.

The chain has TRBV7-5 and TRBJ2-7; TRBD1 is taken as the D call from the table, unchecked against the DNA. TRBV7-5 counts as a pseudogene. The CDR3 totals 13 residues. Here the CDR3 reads CASSKTGSYEQYF. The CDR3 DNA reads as TGTGCCAGCAGCAAGACAGGGTCCTACGAGCAGTACTTC.

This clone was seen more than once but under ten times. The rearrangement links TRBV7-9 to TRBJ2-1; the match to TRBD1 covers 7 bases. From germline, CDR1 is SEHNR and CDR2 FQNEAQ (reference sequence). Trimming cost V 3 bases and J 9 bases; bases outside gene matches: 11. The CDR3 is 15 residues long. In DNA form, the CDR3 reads TGTGCCAGCAGCTTTACGGGATCAGGGGGAATTGAGCAGTTCTTC. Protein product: CASSFTGSGGIEQFF.

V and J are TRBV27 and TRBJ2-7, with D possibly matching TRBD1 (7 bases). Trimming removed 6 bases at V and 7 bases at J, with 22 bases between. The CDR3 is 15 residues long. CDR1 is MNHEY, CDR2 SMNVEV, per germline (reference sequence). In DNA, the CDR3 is TGTGCCAGCAGCCAACCAGGAGGGGGCCTGAGGGAGCAGTACTTC. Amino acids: CASSQPGGGLREQYF.

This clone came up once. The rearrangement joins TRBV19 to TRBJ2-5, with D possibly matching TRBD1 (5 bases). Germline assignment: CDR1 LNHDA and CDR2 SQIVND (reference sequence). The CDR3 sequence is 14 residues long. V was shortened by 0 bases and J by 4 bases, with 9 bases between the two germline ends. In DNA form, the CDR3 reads TGTGCCAGTAGTATAGAAGGGGATGGAGAGACCCAGTACTTC. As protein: CASSIEGDGETQYF.

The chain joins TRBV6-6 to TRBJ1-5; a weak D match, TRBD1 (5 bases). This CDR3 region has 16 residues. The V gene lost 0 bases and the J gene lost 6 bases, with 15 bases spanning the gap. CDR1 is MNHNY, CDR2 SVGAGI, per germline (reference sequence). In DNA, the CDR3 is TGTGCCAGCAGTTACTCGATGTACGGGGGACCTCAGCCCCAGCATTTT. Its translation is CASSYSMYGGPQPQHF.